The 7 T cell receptor beta chains listed next were all sequenced from one sample in a study of T cell changes during pregnancy in multiple sclerosis. Sequencing was performed with immunoSEQ multiplex PCR; in TCRdb, only in-frame clones are kept and a portion is missing. The data show approximately 70,000 clones, about 91% seen once. This specimen was peripheral blood, taken after pregnancy. Source of these receptors: a female donor with multiple sclerosis, enrolled in a pregnancy study.

V is TRBV10-3 and J is TRBJ2-3, with D possibly TRBD1 on 5 matching bases. Trimming cost V 5 bases and J 2 bases, with 11 bases left between them. The germline V gene encodes CDR1 ENHRY and CDR2 SYGVKD. CDR3 length: 14 amino acids. CDR3 DNA sequence: TGTGCCATCAGTACCCGACAGTTCACAGATACGCAGTATTTT. Encoded protein: CAISTRQFTDTQYF.

This clone was recorded only once. V is TRBV7-6 and J is TRBJ2-7; D perhaps matches TRBD2 (6 bases). The CDR3 has 18 amino acids. CDR1 and CDR2 from the germline V gene are SGHVS and FNYEAQ. The V gene lost 5 bases and the J gene lost 2 bases, with 25 bases spanning the gap. The CDR3, as DNA: TGTGCCAGCAGCCCAAGGGTGGTCGGAGAGGGAGGAACCTACGAGCAGTACTTC. Amino acids: CASSPRVVGEGGTYEQYF. Full variable domain (outside the CDR3, taken from reference TRBV7-6 and TRBJ2-7): GAGVSQSPRYKVTKRGQDVALRCDPISGHVSLYWYRQALGQGPEFLTYFNYEAQQDKSGLPNDRFSAERPEGSISTLTIQRTEQRDSAMYRCASSPRVVGEGGTYEQYFGPGTRLTVT.

V usage is TRBV6-1 and J usage is TRBJ2-5; D perhaps matches TRBD1 (5 bases). CDR1 is MNHNS and CDR2 is SASEGT in the germline V gene. The CDR3 is 18 residues long. V gave up 3 bases and J gave up 0 bases, with 20 bases separating them. The CDR3 protein is CASSETWGGKKHQETQYF. The CDR3 DNA reads TGTGCCAGCAGTGAGACGTGGGGCGGTAAGAAACACCAAGAGACCCAGTACTTC.

The chain combines TRBV7-2 with TRBJ2-3, with D possibly being TRBD2 (5 bases). Trimming left V 1 base short and J 6 bases short, with 11 bases between. CDR3 length: 14 amino acids. Germline V gene sequence: CDR1 SGHTA, CDR2 FQGNSA. This CDR3 is CASSLVGVGDTQYF. CDR3 sequence (DNA): TGTGCCAGCAGCTTAGTCGGGGTTGGGGATACGCAGTATTTT.

The chain employs TRBV29-1 and TRBJ2-5, with 8 bases fitting TRBD1. Germline CDR1 reads SQVTM; CDR2 reads ANQGSEA. V was clipped by 5 bases and J by 2 bases; unmatched bases: 1. The CDR3 has 12 amino acids. The CDR3: CSVRQGQETQYF. The DNA for the CDR3 is TGCAGCGTTAGACAGGGGCAAGAGACCCAGTACTTC.

The chain uses TRBV6-4 and TRBJ2-1, with TRBD2 identical over 8 bases. Germline V gives CDR1 MRHNA, CDR2 SNTAGT. The V gene end was trimmed by 2 bases and the J gene end by 9 bases; junction bases not matched to a gene: 6. The CDR3 extends over 14 amino acids. The DNA of the CDR3 is TGTGCCAGCAGTGACACGGGAGGGGGGGGTGAGCAGTTCTTC. The encoded protein is CASSDTGGGGEQFF.

The V and J genes are TRBV27 and TRBJ1-1; 8 bases line up with TRBD1. V lost 6 bases and J lost 7; bases outside the gene matches: 13. The CDR3 has 15 residues. Germline assignment: CDR1 MNHEY and CDR2 SMNVEV (reference sequence). The DNA for the CDR3 is TGTGCCAGCAGACCTGCATCCGACAGGGGAGGTGAAGCTTTCTTT. Protein: CASRPASDRGGEAFF.